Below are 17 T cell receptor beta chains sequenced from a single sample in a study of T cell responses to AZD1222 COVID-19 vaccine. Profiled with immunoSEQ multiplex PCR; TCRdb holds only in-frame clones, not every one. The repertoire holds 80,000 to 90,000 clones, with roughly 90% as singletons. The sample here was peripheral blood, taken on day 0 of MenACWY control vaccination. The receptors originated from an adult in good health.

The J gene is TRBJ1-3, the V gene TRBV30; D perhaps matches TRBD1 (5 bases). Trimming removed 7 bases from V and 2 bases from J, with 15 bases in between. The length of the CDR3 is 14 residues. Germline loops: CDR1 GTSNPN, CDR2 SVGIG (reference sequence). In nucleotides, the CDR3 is TGTGCCTTCGCTCCGGGGACCCCTGGAAACACCATATATTTT. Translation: CAFAPGTPGNTIYF.

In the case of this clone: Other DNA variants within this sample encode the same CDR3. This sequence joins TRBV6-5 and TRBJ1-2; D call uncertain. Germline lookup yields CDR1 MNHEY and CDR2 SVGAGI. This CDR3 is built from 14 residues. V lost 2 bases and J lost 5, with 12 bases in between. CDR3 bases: TGTGCCAGCAGTTACAGCGGCAGGACTTATGGCTACACCTTC. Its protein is CASSYSGRTYGYTF.

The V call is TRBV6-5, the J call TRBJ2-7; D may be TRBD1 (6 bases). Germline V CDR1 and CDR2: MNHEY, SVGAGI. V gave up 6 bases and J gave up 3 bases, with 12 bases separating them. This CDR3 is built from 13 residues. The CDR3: CASSPTGYYEQYF. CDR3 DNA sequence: TGTGCCAGCAGCCCGACAGGCTACTACGAGCAGTACTTC.

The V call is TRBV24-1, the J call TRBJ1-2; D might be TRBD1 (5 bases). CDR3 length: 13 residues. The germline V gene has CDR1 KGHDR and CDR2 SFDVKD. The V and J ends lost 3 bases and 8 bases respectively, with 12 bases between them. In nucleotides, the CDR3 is TGTGCCACCAGTGATCAGGGTCGGAGCGGCTACACCTTC. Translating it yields CATSDQGRSGYTF.

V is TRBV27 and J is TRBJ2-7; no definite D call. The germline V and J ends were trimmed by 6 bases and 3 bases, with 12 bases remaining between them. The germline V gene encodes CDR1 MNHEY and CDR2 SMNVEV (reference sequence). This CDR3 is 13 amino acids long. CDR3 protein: CASSVGSYYEQYF. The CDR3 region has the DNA TGTGCCAGCAGCGTAGGATCCTACTACGAGCAGTACTTC.

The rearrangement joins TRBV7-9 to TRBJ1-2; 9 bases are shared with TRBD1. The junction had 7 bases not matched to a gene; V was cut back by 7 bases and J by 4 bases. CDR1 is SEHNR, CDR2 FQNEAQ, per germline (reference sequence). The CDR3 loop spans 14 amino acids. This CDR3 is CASTDRQGVYGYTF. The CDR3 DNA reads TGTGCCAGCACCGATCGACAGGGGGTCTATGGCTACACCTTC.

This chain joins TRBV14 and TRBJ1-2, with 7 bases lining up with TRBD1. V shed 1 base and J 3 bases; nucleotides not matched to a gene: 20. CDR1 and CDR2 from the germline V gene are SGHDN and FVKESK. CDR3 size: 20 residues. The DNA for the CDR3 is TGTGCCAGCAGCCAAGTGAGCCGCCCCATTACAGGGGTTTCGGACTATGGCTACACCTTC. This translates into CASSQVSRPITGVSDYGYTF.

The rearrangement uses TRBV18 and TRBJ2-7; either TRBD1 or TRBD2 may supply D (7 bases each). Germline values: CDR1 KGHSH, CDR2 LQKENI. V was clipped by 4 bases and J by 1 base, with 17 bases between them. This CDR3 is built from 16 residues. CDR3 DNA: TGTGCCAGCTCACGACGGGGGGACAGTAAATCCTACGAGCAGTACTTC. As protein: CASSRRGDSKSYEQYF.

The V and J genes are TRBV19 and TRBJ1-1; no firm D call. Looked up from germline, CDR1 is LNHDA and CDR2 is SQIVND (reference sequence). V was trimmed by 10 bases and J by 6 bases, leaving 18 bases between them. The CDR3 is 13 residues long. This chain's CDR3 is CATTWRADAEAFF. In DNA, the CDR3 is TGTGCCACGACGTGGAGGGCCGACGCTGAAGCTTTCTTT.

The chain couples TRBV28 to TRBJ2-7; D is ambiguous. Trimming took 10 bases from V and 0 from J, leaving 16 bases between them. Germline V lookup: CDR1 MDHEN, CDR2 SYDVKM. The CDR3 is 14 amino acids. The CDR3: CATRLEAVSYEQYF. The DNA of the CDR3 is TGTGCCACCCGCCTAGAGGCCGTCTCCTACGAGCAGTACTTC.

CDR3 DNA: TGTGCCAGCAGTGAACGTCTAGAGACTAACTATGGCTACACCTTC. As protein: CASSERLETNYGYTF. The J gene is TRBJ1-2, the V gene TRBV6-1; no reliable D call. The CDR3 is 15 amino acids. The germline V gene encodes CDR1 MNHNS and CDR2 SASEGT. Trimming removed 2 bases from V and 0 bases from J, with 10 bases in between.

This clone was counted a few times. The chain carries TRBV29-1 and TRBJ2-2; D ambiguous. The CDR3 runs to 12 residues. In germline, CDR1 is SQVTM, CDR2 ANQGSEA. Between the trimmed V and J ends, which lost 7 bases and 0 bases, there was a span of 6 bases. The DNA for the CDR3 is TGCAGCGCGGATCCGAACACCGGGGAGCTGTTTTTT. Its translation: CSADPNTGELFF.

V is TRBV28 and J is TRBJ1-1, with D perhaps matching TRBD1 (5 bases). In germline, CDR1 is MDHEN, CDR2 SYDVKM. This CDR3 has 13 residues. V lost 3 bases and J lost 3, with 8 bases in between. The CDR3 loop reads CASSLKGYTEAFF. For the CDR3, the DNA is TGTGCCAGCAGTTTGAAGGGGTACACTGAAGCTTTCTTT.

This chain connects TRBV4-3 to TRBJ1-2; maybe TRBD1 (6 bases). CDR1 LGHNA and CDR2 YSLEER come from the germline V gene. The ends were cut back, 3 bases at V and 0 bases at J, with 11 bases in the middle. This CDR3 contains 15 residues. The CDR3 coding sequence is TGCGCCAGCAGCCATGGGGACATCACTAACTATGGCTACACCTTC. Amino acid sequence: CASSHGDITNYGYTF.

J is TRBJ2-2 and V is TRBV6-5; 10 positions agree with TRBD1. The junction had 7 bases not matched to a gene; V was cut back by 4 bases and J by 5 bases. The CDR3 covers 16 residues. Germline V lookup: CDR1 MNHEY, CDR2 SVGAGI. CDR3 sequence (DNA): TGTGCCAGCAGTTTCAGGGACAGGGGAGATACCGGGGAGCTGTTTTTT. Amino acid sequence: CASSFRDRGDTGELFF.

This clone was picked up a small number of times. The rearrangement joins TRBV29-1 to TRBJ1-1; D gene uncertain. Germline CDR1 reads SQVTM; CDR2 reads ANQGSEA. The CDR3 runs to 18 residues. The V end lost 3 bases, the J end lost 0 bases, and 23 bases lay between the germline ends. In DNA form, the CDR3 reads TGCAGCGTTGATCGGAGGGCGGAGTATCGGGCAATGAACACTGAAGCTTTCTTT. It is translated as CSVDRRAEYRAMNTEAFF.

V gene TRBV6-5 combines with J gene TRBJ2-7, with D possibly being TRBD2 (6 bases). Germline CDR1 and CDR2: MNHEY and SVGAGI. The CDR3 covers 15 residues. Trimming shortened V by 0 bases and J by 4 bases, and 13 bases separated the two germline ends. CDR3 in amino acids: CASSYSSGRGYEQYF. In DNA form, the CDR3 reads TGTGCCAGCAGTTACTCTAGCGGACGAGGGTACGAGCAGTACTTC.